This TCR beta chain was observed in a study of blood T cell repertoires in COVID-19. Assay used: immunoSEQ multiplex PCR; TCRdb lists only in-frame clones, some missing. The table records almost 300,000 clones, over 85% of them present only once. The clonotype comes from a woman aged 25 to 45 with COVID-19, enrolled during active disease. What was sequenced was peripheral blood.

The CDR3 loop reads CASSERGRAGNTIYF. The CDR3 nucleotides read TGTGCCAGCAGTGAAAGAGGCAGGGCTGGAAACACCATATATTTT. V gene TRBV2 combines with J gene TRBJ1-3; TRBD1 might be the D (5 bases). CDR1 is SNHLY, CDR2 FYNNEI, per germline. Trimming shortened V by 2 bases and J by 2 bases, and 10 bases separated the two germline ends. This CDR3 spans 15 amino acids.